The sequence of this TCR beta chain was determined in a study of OX40 agonist ivuxolimab in advanced cancers. The table came from immunoSEQ multiplex PCR; TCRdb's copy has only in-frame clones and leaves some out. The sample yields about 78,000 clones, roughly 92% seen once. Study outcomes and limitations: Clonal expansion from baseline to week 6 occurred in both CD4+ and CD8+ T cells. Low normalized T-cell clonal expansion was additionally recorded for some nonresponders.

A word on this clone: Its antigen is still unknown.

Germline lookup yields CDR1 SGHAT and CDR2 FQNNGV. This CDR3 region has 13 residues. Unmatched junction bases numbered 3, after V lost 8 bases and J lost 3 bases. The sequence was collected from an adult with an advanced solid tumor such as melanoma, head and neck, liver or kidney cancer. The specimen comprised CD4+ or CD8+ T cells sorted from blood, sampled in a trial of the OX40 agonist ivuxolimab. The rearrangement uses TRBV11-2 and TRBJ1-2; 10 bases are a match to TRBD1. CDR3 in DNA: TGTGCCAGCCGGGACAGGGGAGACTATGGCTACACCTTC. It specifies CASRDRGDYGYTF.